This TCR beta chain was captured in a study of a mutant IDH1 vaccine in newly diagnosed glioma. The sample's time point: week 35, safety follow-up. Vaccination comprised doses that each held 300 ug of mutant IDH1 20-mer peptide, plus topical imiquimod. Patients underwent eight vaccinations, which took place in weeks 1, 3, 5, 7, 11, 15, 19 and 23. Donors harbored newly found WHO grade 3 or 4 IDH1-mutant, ATRX-lost astrocytomas. Study results and limitations: Pseudoprogression seemed unrelated to changes in top peripheral T cell clonotypes.

Profiled with immunoSEQ multiplex PCR; TCRdb holds only in-frame clones, not every one. The sample records tens of thousands of clones, approximately 81% being singletons. This clone was seen a single time. Its specificity is unknown. Germline assignment: CDR1 MGHRA and CDR2 YSYEKL. V lost 4 bases, J lost 5 bases, and 14 bases lay in between. This CDR3 region has 15 residues. The sample here was PBMCs, taken from a glioma patient whose treatment included an IDH1 peptide vaccine. The receptor was derived from a woman aged 40 to 49 with glioma. Some clones in this sample may be carry-over from other donors' samples. This chain links TRBV4-1 with TRBJ1-4; tentatively, D is TRBD1 (6 bases). This CDR3 is CASSRTPGENEKLFF. CDR3 in DNA: TGCGCCAGCAGCCGTACCCCAGGGGAAAATGAAAAACTGTTTTTT.